This T cell receptor beta chain stems from a study of T cell responses to AZD1222 COVID-19 vaccine. Study-wide results and limits: Donors were chiefly white British, with a greater number of females, and clonal diversity was perhaps underestimated.

Data came from immunoSEQ multiplex PCR; TCRdb stores just in-frame clones and leaves some out. The sample records around 100,000 clones, approximately 88% being singletons. To note about this clone: What it recognizes is unknown.

V was clipped by 1 base and J by 2 bases, with 9 bases between them. The CDR3 is made up of 15 amino acids. Germline CDR1 LGHNA, CDR2 YSLEER. The receptor's source is an adult in good health. The sample was peripheral blood, taken on day 0 of AZD1222 vaccination. The chain has TRBV4-3 and TRBJ2-1, with D maybe TRBD2 (7 bases). Here the CDR3 DNA reads TGCGCCAGCAGCCAAGGGGGGGGCGCCTACAATGAGCAGTTCTTC. Translated: CASSQGGGAYNEQFF.